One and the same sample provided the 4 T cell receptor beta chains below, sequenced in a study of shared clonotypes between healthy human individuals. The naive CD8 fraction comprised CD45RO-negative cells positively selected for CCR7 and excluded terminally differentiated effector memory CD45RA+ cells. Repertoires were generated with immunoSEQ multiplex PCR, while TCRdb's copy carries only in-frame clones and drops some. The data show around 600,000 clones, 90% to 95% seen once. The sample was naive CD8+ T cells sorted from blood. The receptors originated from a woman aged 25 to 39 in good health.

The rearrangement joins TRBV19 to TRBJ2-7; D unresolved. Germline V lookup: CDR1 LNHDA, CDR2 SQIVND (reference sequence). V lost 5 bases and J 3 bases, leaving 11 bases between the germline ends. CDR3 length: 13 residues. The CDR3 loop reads CASSFGPVYEQYF. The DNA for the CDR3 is TGTGCCAGTAGTTTTGGACCGGTCTACGAGCAGTACTTC.

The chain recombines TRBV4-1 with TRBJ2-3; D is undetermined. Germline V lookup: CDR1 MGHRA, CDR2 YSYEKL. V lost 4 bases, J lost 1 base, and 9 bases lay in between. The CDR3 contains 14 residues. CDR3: CASSPERGTDTQYF. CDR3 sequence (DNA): TGCGCCAGCAGCCCTGAAAGGGGCACAGATACGCAGTATTTT.

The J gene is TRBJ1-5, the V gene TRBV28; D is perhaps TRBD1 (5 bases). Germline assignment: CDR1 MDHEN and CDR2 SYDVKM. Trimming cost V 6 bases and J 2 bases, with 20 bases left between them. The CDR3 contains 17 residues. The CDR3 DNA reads TGTGCCAGCAGGAACCGGGGCCCCGTTGAGGGCAATCAGCCCCAGCATTTT. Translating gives CASRNRGPVEGNQPQHF.

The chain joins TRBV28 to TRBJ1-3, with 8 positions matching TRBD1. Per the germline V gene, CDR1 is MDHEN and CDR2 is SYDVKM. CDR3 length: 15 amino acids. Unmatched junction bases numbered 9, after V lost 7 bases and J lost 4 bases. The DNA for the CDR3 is TGTGCCAGCATCGAGACAGGGGTGTTAGGAAACACCATATATTTT. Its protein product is CASIETGVLGNTIYF.